Each of the 2 T cell receptor beta chains below was sequenced from the same sample in a study of T cell responses to AZD1222 COVID-19 vaccine. This table comes from immunoSEQ multiplex PCR, and its TCRdb copy is limited to in-frame clones, with some not included. The sample yields around 67,000 clones, approximately 80% seen once. This sample comprised peripheral blood, obtained on day 0 of AZD1222 vaccination. Every receptor here comes from an adult in good health.

The genes are TRBV5-4 and TRBJ1-5, with TRBD1 matching 7 bases. This CDR3 region has 13 residues. V lost 4 bases to trimming and J lost 6 bases; unmatched junction nucleotides: 4. Germline V lookup: CDR1 SGHNT, CDR2 YYREEE (reference sequence). This CDR3 is CASSRDSGQPQHF. The DNA for the CDR3 is TGTGCCAGCAGCCGGGACAGCGGTCAGCCCCAGCATTTT.

The rearrangement uses TRBV6-2 or TRBV6-3 and TRBJ1-3; D is unresolved. The CDR3 loop spans 13 amino acids. Trimming took 0 bases from V and 4 from J, leaving 4 bases between them. The germline gives CDR1 MNHEY, CDR2 SVGEGT. The DNA of the CDR3 is TGTGCCAGCAGTTACTCAGAGGGAAACACCATATATTTT. It is translated as CASSYSEGNTIYF.